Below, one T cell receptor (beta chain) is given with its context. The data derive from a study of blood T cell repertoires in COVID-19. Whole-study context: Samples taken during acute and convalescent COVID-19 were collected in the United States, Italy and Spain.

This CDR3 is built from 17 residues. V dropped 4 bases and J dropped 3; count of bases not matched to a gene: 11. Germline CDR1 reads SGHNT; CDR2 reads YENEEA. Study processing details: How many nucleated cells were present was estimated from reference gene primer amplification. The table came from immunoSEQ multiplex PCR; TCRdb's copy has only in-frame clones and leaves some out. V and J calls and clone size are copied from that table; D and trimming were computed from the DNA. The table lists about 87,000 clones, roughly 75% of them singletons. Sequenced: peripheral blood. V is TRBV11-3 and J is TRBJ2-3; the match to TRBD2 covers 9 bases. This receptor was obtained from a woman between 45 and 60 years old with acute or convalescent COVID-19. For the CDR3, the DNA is TGTGCCAGCAGCTCCCCTTCGAGAGCGGGGGGTACAGATACGCAGTATTTT. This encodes CASSSPSRAGGTDTQYF.